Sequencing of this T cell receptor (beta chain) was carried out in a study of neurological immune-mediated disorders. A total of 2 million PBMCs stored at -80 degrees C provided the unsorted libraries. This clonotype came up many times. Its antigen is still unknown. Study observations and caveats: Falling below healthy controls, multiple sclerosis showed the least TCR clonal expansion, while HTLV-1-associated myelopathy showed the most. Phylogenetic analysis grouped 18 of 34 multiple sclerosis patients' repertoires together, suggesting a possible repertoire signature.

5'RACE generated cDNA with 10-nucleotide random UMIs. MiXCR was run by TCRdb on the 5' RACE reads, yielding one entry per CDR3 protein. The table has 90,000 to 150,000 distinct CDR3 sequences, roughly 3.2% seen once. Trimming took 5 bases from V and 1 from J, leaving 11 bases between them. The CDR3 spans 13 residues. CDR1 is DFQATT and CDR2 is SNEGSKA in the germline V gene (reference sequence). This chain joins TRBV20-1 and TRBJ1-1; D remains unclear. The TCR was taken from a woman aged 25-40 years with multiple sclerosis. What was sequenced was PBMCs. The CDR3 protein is CSAPSKANTEAFF. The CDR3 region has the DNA TGCAGTGCTCCCTCGAAAGCGAACACTGAAGCTTTCTTT.